These 29 T cell receptor beta chains originate from one sample sequenced in a study of CDR3 diversity in severe acne. A single record per CDR3 protein comes from TCRdb applying MiXCR to the PCR reads. The sample has around 100,000 distinct CDR3 sequences, under 60% seen once. The source material was blood. The receptors stem from a male donor with acne.

This chain connects TRBV29-1 to TRBJ1-2; D not resolved. From germline, CDR1 is SQVTM and CDR2 ANQGSEA. Trimming pared 4 bases from V and 7 bases from J, leaving 10 bases between. The CDR3 loop spans 11 amino acids. The CDR3 bases are TGCAGCGTTGCCACAAGGCGTGGCTACACCTTC. This gives the protein CSVATRRGYTF.

The sample holds many counts of this clonotype. The rearrangement links TRBV6-1 to TRBJ2-3; 13 bases agree with TRBD2. This CDR3 is built from 14 residues. J was trimmed by 5 bases and V by 4 bases; bases with no gene match: 0. Germline lookup yields CDR1 MNHNS and CDR2 SASEGT. CDR3 DNA sequence: TGTGCCAGCAGTGGACTAGCGGGAGGAGATACGCAGTATTTT. It encodes CASSGLAGGDTQYF.

For this clonotype: Mismatch with germline at one junction end may stem from a read error. The CDR3 bases are TGCAGTGCTAGTAGCGGGGCTACTGGGGCCAACGTCCTGACCTTC. Translation: CSASSGATGANVLTF. This rearrangement joins TRBV20-1 to TRBJ2-6; TRBD2 matches at 8 bases. The CDR3 runs to 15 residues. Germline V gives CDR1 DFQATT, CDR2 SNEGSKA (reference sequence).

This clonotype has a count of ten or more. V gene TRBV28 combines with J gene TRBJ2-7, with 11 nucleotides matching TRBD2. The ends lost 5 bases at V and 5 bases at J; junction bases unmatched: 8. The CDR3 sequence is 15 residues long. Per germline, CDR1 MDHEN and CDR2 SYDVKM. The DNA for the CDR3 is TGTGCCAGCAGTCCGACTAGCGGGACCGGTCACGAGCAGTACGTC. Its protein is CASSPTSGTGHEQYV.

This clonotype was counted at least ten times. The chain recombines TRBV7-8 with TRBJ2-5; no clear D. The CDR3 runs 12 residues. Trimming took 4 bases from V and 9 from J, leaving 12 bases between them. Looked up from germline, CDR1 is SGHVS and CDR2 is FQNEAQ. CDR3 protein: CASSSYTRAQYF. DNA for the CDR3: TGTGCCAGCAGCTCGTACACGAGAGCCCAGTACTTC.

This clonotype was observed a handful of times. The genes are TRBV29-1 and TRBJ2-7; 11 positions agree with TRBD2. The CDR3 runs to 13 residues. The ends lost 3 bases at V and 3 bases at J; junction bases unmatched: 1. Germline V lookup: CDR1 SQVTM, CDR2 ANQGSEA. The CDR3 DNA follows: TGCAGCGTTGAGGGACTAGCGGTCTACGAGCAGTACTTC. Protein sequence: CSVEGLAVYEQYF.

V and J are TRBV20-1 and TRBJ2-7, with 12 nucleotides matching TRBD1. The CDR3 loop spans 14 amino acids. CDR1 is DFQATT and CDR2 is SNEGSKA in the germline V gene (reference sequence). With V trimmed by 4 bases and J by 7 bases, 8 bases remained unmatched. The CDR3 protein is CSATGTGGTGEQYF. CDR3 nucleotides: TGCAGTGCTACCGGGACAGGGGGCACCGGGGAGCAGTACTTC.

V is TRBV28 and J is TRBJ1-6; no clear D. The V gene lost 1 base and the J gene lost 7 bases, with 8 bases spanning the gap. Germline V gene data show CDR1 as MDHEN and CDR2 as SYDVKM. This CDR3 contains 14 residues. The CDR3 DNA is TGTGCCAGCAGTTTATTAACAGAAAATTCACCCCTCCACTTT. It codes for CASSLLTENSPLHF.

The sample holds a few counts of this clonotype. Likely a read error: the CDR3 ends without its conserved phenylalanine or tryptophan. No DNA is shown, since the ends of the CDR3 on it are uncertain; the CDR3 is the one TCRdb lists. The chain links TRBV3-1 to TRBJ2-7; the table assigns TRBD1, which was not confirmed against the DNA. Including both end residues, the CDR3 is 11 amino acids long. Germline V gene sequence: CDR1 LGHDT, CDR2 YNNKEL (reference sequence). The CDR3 region is CASSQEGHLLR.

V and J are TRBV12-5 and TRBJ1-1; 7 nucleotides align to TRBD1. This CDR3 region has 13 residues. CDR1 LGHNT and CDR2 FRNRAP come from the germline V gene. V gave up 7 bases and J gave up 0 bases; unmatched junction bases: 2. CDR3 sequence: CASVGQMNTEAFF. CDR3 bases: TGTGCTAGTGTGGGACAGATGAACACTGAAGCTTTCTTT.

Ten or more counts support this clonotype. The chain links TRBV5-1 to TRBJ2-2, with TRBD2 as a possible D gene (6 bases). Germline assignment: CDR1 SGHRS and CDR2 YFSETQ. CDR3 length equals 19 residues. Trimming removed 0 bases at V and 10 bases at J, with 28 bases between. The CDR3 spells CASSLAFFNVEGNHEELFF. The CDR3 nucleotides read TGCGCCAGCAGCTTGGCCTTTTTTAATGTGGAGGGTAATCATGAGGAGCTGTTTTTT.

With regard to this clonotype: Likely a read error: the CDR3 ends without its conserved phenylalanine or tryptophan. This sequence joins TRBV6-2 or TRBV6-3 and TRBJ1-1; D perhaps matches TRBD1 (5 bases). Per germline, CDR1 MNHEY and CDR2 SVGEGT. V was cut by 5 bases and J by 5 bases, with 18 bases left in between. The CDR3 length is 15 residues. This CDR3 is CASSESGGGRTEAFY. CDR3 DNA sequence: TGTGCCAGCAGTGAATCCGGGGGGGGTAGAACTGAAGCTTTCTAT.

V gene TRBV20-1 combines with J gene TRBJ2-7; 8 nucleotides align to TRBD2. Germline-derived CDR1 and CDR2 are DFQATT and SNEGSKA (reference sequence). The CDR3 consists of 13 residues. Trimming cost V 5 bases and J 3 bases; bases outside gene matches: 6. CDR3 in amino acids: CSAAGTRGYEQYF. The CDR3 nucleotides are TGCAGTGCTGCCGGGACTAGGGGCTACGAGCAGTACTTC.

This clonotype occurred a few times. The chain couples TRBV9 to TRBJ1-2; D is unclear. The CDR3 runs to 11 residues. Trimming took 0 bases from V and 6 from J, leaving 3 bases between them. Germline V gene sequence: CDR1 SGDLS, CDR2 YYNGEE. The CDR3 DNA sequence: TGTGCCAGCAGCGTAGAGGATGGCTACACCTTC. This translates into CASSVEDGYTF.

The chain uses TRBV25-1 and TRBJ1-1, with D possibly TRBD1 on 6 matching bases. Trimming pared 4 bases from V and 0 bases from J, leaving 24 bases between. The CDR3 is 19 amino acids. Germline V gene sequence: CDR1 MGHDK, CDR2 SYGVNS. The CDR3, as DNA: TGTGCCAGCAGTGGGGGGGGCGAAACCGGGGGACGGATGAACACTGAAGCTTTCTTT. Residues: CASSGGGETGGRMNTEAFF.

This clonotype was detected ten times or more. V is TRBV7-2 and J is TRBJ1-4; weak D call: TRBD1 (5 bases). Trimming took off 5 bases at V and 0 bases at J, with 10 bases between the two ends. The CDR3 runs 15 residues. Germline CDR1 reads SGHTA; CDR2 reads FQGNSA. Written as DNA, the CDR3 is TGTGCCAGCAGCGATACAGGAGCAACTAATGAAAAACTGTTTTTT. Protein product: CASSDTGATNEKLFF. Full variable domain (missing parts from reference TRBV7-2 and TRBJ1-4): GAGVSQSPSNKVTEKGKDVELRCDPISGHTALYWYRQSLGQGLEFLIYFQGNSAPDKSGLPSDRFSAERTGGSVSTLTIQRTQQEDSAVYLCASSDTGATNEKLFFGSGTQLSVL.

The gene calls are TRBV7-6 and TRBJ1-2; 9 nucleotides agree with TRBD1. J lost 8 bases, V lost 5 bases, and 3 bases had no gene match. CDR1 is SGHVS, CDR2 FNYEAQ, per germline. The CDR3 has 12 residues. This CDR3 reads CASSRTGEGYTF. The CDR3 bases are TGTGCCAGCAGCCGGACAGGGGAAGGCTACACCTTC.

This clonotype was seen once. The genes are TRBV19 and TRBJ2-7; 9 bases line up with TRBD1. The CDR3 length is 14 residues. The trim removed 3 bases at V and 6 bases at J, leaving 6 bases unmatched. CDR1 and CDR2 from the germline V gene are LNHDA and SQIVND (reference sequence). CDR3 nucleotides: TGTGCCAGTAGTATCGGGACAGGGCGGATCGAGCAGTACTTC. Its translation is CASSIGTGRIEQYF.

Comment on this clonotype: Being one base from a much bigger clone, this may be a read error. Since the CDR3 does not end with the conserved phenylalanine or tryptophan, this likely comes from a read error. The J gene is TRBJ2-7, the V gene TRBV20-1, with 15 bases aligning to TRBD2. There are 17 residues in the CDR3. The germline gives CDR1 DFQATT, CDR2 SNEGSKA (reference sequence). Trimming at V came to 4 bases and at J to 4 bases, leaving 11 bases not matched to a gene. The CDR3 DNA sequence: TGCAGTGCTATTCGAAGGACTAGCGGGAGGGGCGTATACGAGCAGTACCTC. This encodes CSAIRRTSGRGVYEQYL.

This clonotype was found many times. The chain carries TRBV5-1 and TRBJ1-6; D remains unclear. The CDR3 length is 12 residues. Trimming shortened V by 1 base and J by 5 bases, and 1 base separated the two germline ends. Germline-derived CDR1 and CDR2 are SGHRS and YFSETQ. As DNA, the CDR3 is TGCGCCAGCAGCTTGAATAATTCACCCCTCCACTTT. Its translation is CASSLNNSPLHF.

The rearrangement joins TRBV4-1 to TRBJ2-2; D possibly matches TRBD1 or TRBD2 (5 bases each). Germline CDR1 and CDR2: MGHRA and YSYEKL. With 4 bases removed from V and 4 bases from J, the gap between germline ends came to 19 bases. The CDR3 sequence is 17 residues long. The CDR3 protein is CASSLFVPGRFTGELFF. The CDR3 nucleotides read TGCGCCAGCAGCCTCTTCGTTCCGGGACGGTTCACCGGGGAGCTGTTTTTT.

At least ten counts were recorded for this clonotype. This rearrangement joins TRBV19 to TRBJ2-2; D call uncertain. Germline CDR1 reads LNHDA; CDR2 reads SQIVND (reference sequence). The germline V and J ends were trimmed by 2 bases and 3 bases, with 7 bases remaining between them. This CDR3 is built from 14 residues. CDR3 bases: TGTGCCAGTAGTATAAGGCCGGACACCGGGGAGCTGTTTTTT. The encoded protein is CASSIRPDTGELFF.

The chain employs TRBV3-1 and TRBJ2-2; the D gene is possibly TRBD1 (6 bases). Germline CDR1 is LGHDT and CDR2 is YNNKEL (reference sequence). The CDR3 is 17 amino acids. V was shortened by 6 bases and J by 1 base, with 18 bases between the two germline ends. The CDR3 nucleotides read TGTGCCAGCAGAAGCCAATGGGAACAGGGGAACACCGGGGAGCTGTTTTTT. Translating it yields CASRSQWEQGNTGELFF.

This clonotype was seen ten or more times. This chain connects TRBV19 to TRBJ2-2; 15 nucleotides match TRBD2. Germline V gene sequence: CDR1 LNHDA, CDR2 SQIVND (reference sequence). Losses at the gene ends were 4 bases for V and 7 bases for J; bases not matched to a gene: 7. CDR3 size: 17 residues. The CDR3 loop is CASSNPGLAGGIGELFF. The DNA of the CDR3 is TGTGCCAGTAGTAACCCGGGACTAGCGGGAGGCATCGGGGAGCTGTTTTTT.

The chain is built from TRBV7-9 and TRBJ2-6; D call uncertain. CDR1 is SEHNR, CDR2 FQNEAQ, per germline (reference sequence). The CDR3 has 14 residues. Trimming removed 3 bases from V and 4 bases from J, with 7 bases in between. CDR3 loop: CASSLVTGANVLTF. In nucleotides, the CDR3 is TGTGCCAGCAGCTTGGTAACCGGGGCCAACGTCCTGACTTTC.

This clonotype came up many times. The chain carries TRBV7-6 and TRBJ2-7; 7 bases are a match to TRBD1. V dropped 2 bases and J dropped 1; count of bases not matched to a gene: 5. Germline CDR1 is SGHVS and CDR2 is FNYEAQ. The CDR3 sequence is 15 residues long. CDR3 residues: CASSLRQGESYEQYF. The CDR3 DNA sequence: TGTGCCAGCAGCTTACGACAGGGTGAATCCTACGAGCAGTACTTC.

Of note for this clonotype: The conserved phenylalanine or tryptophan is not found at the CDR3 terminus, so this likely reflects a read error. The J gene is TRBJ2-1, the V gene TRBV5-1; 7 bases fit TRBD2. The germline CDR1 and CDR2 sequences are SGHRS and YFSETQ. The CDR3 totals 15 residues. The CDR3 coding sequence is TGCGCCAGCAGCTTGGGTCGCGGGAGCTACAGTGAGCAGTTCTGC. Encoded protein: CASSLGRGSYSEQFC.

The chain carries TRBV9 and TRBJ1-1; possibly TRBD1 for D (5 bases). The germline gives CDR1 SGDLS, CDR2 YYNGEE. The germline V and J ends were trimmed by 0 bases and 2 bases, with 14 bases remaining between them. The CDR3 has 16 residues. The CDR3 nucleotides read TGTGCCAGCAGCGTAGTAGGTGGAGGGGCAAACACTGAAGCTTTCTTT. Translating it yields CASSVVGGGANTEAFF.

J is TRBJ2-1 and V is TRBV10-3; 13 bases map to TRBD2. The CDR3 has 14 amino acids. From germline, CDR1 is ENHRY and CDR2 SYGVKD. The V and J ends lost 7 bases and 12 bases, in that order; junction bases with no gene match: 9. DNA for the CDR3: TGTGCCATCACCCCCGGACTAGCGGGAGTCGGGCAGTTCTTC. Translated, it gives CAITPGLAGVGQFF.